Following are 22 T cell receptor beta chains from one sample sequenced in a study of cytomegalovirus exposure and HLA in healthy donors. Primers: 60 Vbeta forward and 13 Jbeta reverse. TCRdb's table, derived via immunoSEQ multiplex PCR, lists solely in-frame clones and lacks some. Seen here are roughly 200,000 clones, approximately 9.5% observed once, and the top ten hold roughly 1.3%. Sequenced sample: PBMCs. These receptors originate from a young woman in good health and CMV-seropositive.

This clone was recorded a few times. The chain joins TRBV7-9 to TRBJ2-7, with a possible D match to TRBD2 (5 bases). V was clipped by 1 base and J by 8 bases, with 12 bases between them. The CDR3 totals 13 residues. CDR1 and CDR2 from the germline V gene are SEHNR and FQNEAQ (reference sequence). The CDR3 loop is CASSLGEYTQQYF. The CDR3 bases are TGTGCCAGCAGCTTAGGGGAGTATACCCAGCAGTACTTC.

This chain connects TRBV7-6 to TRBJ2-2, with 8 bases lining up with TRBD2. CDR3 size: 16 residues. Losses at the gene ends were 2 bases for V and 2 bases for J; bases not matched to a gene: 4. The germline gives CDR1 SGHVS, CDR2 FNYEAQ. The CDR3 coding sequence is TGTGCCAGCAGCTTATACCTAGCGGGTAACACCGGGGAGCTGTTTTTT. Its translation is CASSLYLAGNTGELFF.

This chain joins TRBV19 and TRBJ2-2; 8 nucleotides match TRBD1. In germline, CDR1 is LNHDA, CDR2 SQIVND (reference sequence). V lost 6 bases and J lost 0; bases outside the gene matches: 9. The CDR3 runs to 17 residues. In nucleotides, the CDR3 is TGTGCCAGTAGCAGACAGGGGTATACCACGAACACCGGGGAGCTGTTTTTT. Translation: CASSRQGYTTNTGELFF.

V is TRBV28 and J is TRBJ2-5, with D unclear. The germline V and J ends were trimmed by 7 bases and 5 bases, with 11 bases remaining between them. CDR1 is MDHEN and CDR2 is SYDVKM in the germline V gene. This CDR3 is built from 12 residues. The CDR3 nucleotides read TGTGCCAGCACGTCTATTCACGAGACCCAGTACTTC. Translated: CASTSIHETQYF.

This clone came up a few times. The chain carries TRBV19 and TRBJ2-7; the D gene is possibly TRBD1 (5 bases). Germline V lookup: CDR1 LNHDA, CDR2 SQIVND (reference sequence). The CDR3 totals 12 residues. Trimming shortened V by 3 bases and J by 6 bases, and 9 bases separated the two germline ends. CDR3 in amino acids: CASSMQGAEQYF. CDR3 in DNA: TGTGCCAGTAGTATGCAGGGTGCCGAGCAGTACTTC.

The chain carries TRBV27 and TRBJ2-7; D is possibly TRBD1 (5 bases). Germline lookup yields CDR1 MNHEY and CDR2 SMNVEV (reference sequence). Trimming removed 1 base at V and 5 bases at J, with 6 bases between. This CDR3 region has 12 residues. The DNA for the CDR3 is TGTGCCAGCAGTTTATTAGGGGACGAGCAGTACTTC. It is translated as CASSLLGDEQYF.

Only a few counts were recorded for this clone. The V call is TRBV7-9, the J call TRBJ2-1, with D tentatively TRBD1 (6 bases). Germline CDR1 reads SEHNR; CDR2 reads FQNEAQ (reference sequence). The CDR3 contains 13 residues. V dropped 5 bases and J dropped 13 bases, with 18 bases sitting between them. The CDR3 DNA reads TGTGCCAGCAGCACCACTATACAGGGAATTCAGTTCTTC. It translates to CASSTTIQGIQFF.

This clone has just a few counts. The chain combines TRBV29-1 with TRBJ2-2; tentative D call: TRBD2 (5 bases). The germline V and J ends were trimmed by 7 bases and 4 bases, with 13 bases remaining between them. From germline, CDR1 is SQVTM and CDR2 ANQGSEA. The CDR3 contains 13 residues. This CDR3 reads CSASRGSTGELFF. In DNA form, the CDR3 reads TGCAGCGCAAGTAGAGGGTCCACCGGGGAGCTGTTTTTT.

The J gene is TRBJ2-7, the V gene TRBV4-1; 7 positions agree with TRBD2. V lost 1 base and J lost 3; bases outside the gene matches: 0. This CDR3 has 13 amino acids. Germline CDR1 is MGHRA and CDR2 is YSYEKL. The CDR3 nucleotides read TGCGCCAGCAGCCAAGGCGGGAGCTACGAGCAGTACTTC. It is translated as CASSQGGSYEQYF.

The gene calls are TRBV11-2 and TRBJ2-7; D may be TRBD1 (5 bases). Trimming left V 4 bases short and J 7 bases short, with 11 bases between. The CDR3 loop spans 12 amino acids. The germline gives CDR1 SGHAT, CDR2 FQNNGV. Here the CDR3 reads CASSWGGQEQYF. CDR3 nucleotide sequence: TGTGCCAGCAGCTGGGGCGGCCAGGAGCAGTACTTC.

This chain joins TRBV7-2 and TRBJ1-2; 7 bases map to TRBD1. The CDR3 loop spans 15 amino acids. Germline lookup yields CDR1 SGHTA and CDR2 FQGNSA. J lost 3 bases, V lost 5 bases, and 9 bases had no gene match. CDR3 sequence reads: CASSTRQGVDYGYTF. CDR3 bases: TGTGCCAGCAGCACCCGACAGGGTGTCGACTATGGCTACACCTTC.

This clone was seen a handful of times. The chain combines TRBV2 with TRBJ2-1; 12 bases agree with TRBD2. The CDR3 extends over 17 amino acids. V trimming: 5 bases; J trimming: 7 bases; junction bases outside the gene matches: 12. CDR1 and CDR2 (germline): SNHLY, FYNNEI. Here the CDR3 DNA reads TGTGCCAGCAGTCCCCTTCACCGACTAGCGGGAGTGAATGAGCAGTTCTTC. Protein: CASSPLHRLAGVNEQFF.

In this sample, this clone turned up once. Likely a read error: the CDR3 ends without its conserved phenylalanine or tryptophan. This chain uses TRBV5-1 with TRBJ1-2; 7 bases fit TRBD1. The CDR3 runs 13 residues. V lost 3 bases and J lost 4; bases outside the gene matches: 3. Germline V lookup: CDR1 SGHRS, CDR2 YFSETQ. The CDR3 bases are TGCGCCAGCAGCTCACAGGGGAGCTATGGCTACACCCTC. Its translation: CASSSQGSYGYTL.

V usage is TRBV5-1 and J usage is TRBJ1-2; a possible D gene is TRBD1 (5 bases). The CDR3 covers 14 residues. Trimming stripped 0 bases from V and 7 bases from J, with 13 bases between. The germline gives CDR1 SGHRS, CDR2 YFSETQ. This CDR3 is CASSLDTGESGYTF. CDR3 bases: TGCGCCAGCAGCTTGGATACGGGGGAATCTGGCTACACCTTC. The complete variable domain, with remaining parts taken from reference TRBV5-1 and TRBJ1-2, reads KAGVTQTPRYLIKTRGQQVTLSCSPISGHRSVSWYQQTPGQGLQFLFEYFSETQRNKGNFPGRFSGRQFSNSRSEMNVSTLELGDSALYLCASSLDTGESGYTFGSGTRLTVV.

The chain combines TRBV7-9 with TRBJ2-1, with 7 nucleotides matching TRBD2. With 5 bases clipped from V and 8 bases from J, the junction kept 12 bases outside the gene matches. From germline, CDR1 is SEHNR and CDR2 FQNEAQ (reference sequence). The CDR3 covers 15 residues. The CDR3 region is CASSPGQSAGDEQFF. Here the CDR3 DNA reads TGTGCCAGCAGCCCCGGGCAAAGCGCGGGGGATGAGCAGTTCTTC.

This chain connects TRBV2 to TRBJ1-2; D remains unclear. With 8 bases removed from V and 0 bases from J, the gap between germline ends came to 13 bases. CDR1 and CDR2 from the germline V gene are SNHLY and FYNNEI. The CDR3 loop spans 14 amino acids. CDR3 nucleotides: TGTGCCAGCGGACCGGGGATAGCTAACTATGGCTACACCTTC. Protein: CASGPGIANYGYTF.

This rearrangement joins TRBV2 to TRBJ2-5; 10 nucleotides match TRBD2. CDR1 and CDR2 (germline): SNHLY, FYNNEI. CDR3 length equals 16 residues. The J segment lost 3 bases and the V segment lost 8 bases, leaving 12 bases of the junction unmatched. The CDR3 reads CASPKGGAGGEETQYF. The CDR3 DNA is TGTGCCAGCCCCAAGGGAGGAGCGGGAGGGGAAGAGACCCAGTACTTC.

This clone was observed a handful of times. The gene calls are TRBV5-1 and TRBJ2-7, with no clear D. V lost 3 bases and J lost 0, with 4 bases in between. Germline CDR1 is SGHRS and CDR2 is YFSETQ. There are 12 residues in the CDR3. The CDR3 region is CASSSNSYEQYF. In DNA, the CDR3 is TGCGCCAGCAGCTCAAACTCCTACGAGCAGTACTTC.

This clone came up a few times. This rearrangement joins TRBV29-1 to TRBJ2-7, with D perhaps TRBD1 (6 bases). Deletions cut 2 bases from V and 2 bases from J, with 10 bases between. Germline-derived CDR1 and CDR2 are SQVTM and ANQGSEA. The CDR3 has 13 amino acids. CDR3 in amino acids: CSVELGGAYEQYF. The DNA for the CDR3 is TGCAGCGTTGAACTAGGGGGTGCCTACGAGCAGTACTTC.

The V and J genes are TRBV19 and TRBJ2-4; TRBD1 matches at 7 bases. V shed 3 bases, J shed 2 bases, and the junction held 4 bases outside the gene matches. CDR1 and CDR2 from the germline V gene are LNHDA and SQIVND (reference sequence). The CDR3 is 15 amino acids. CDR3 bases: TGTGCCAGTAGTATGACAGGGTGGACCAAAAACATTCAGTACTTC. This sequence encodes CASSMTGWTKNIQYF.

This clone was detected only a few times. The rearrangement links TRBV2 to TRBJ2-1, with TRBD1 matching over 7 bases. V lost 11 bases to trimming and J lost 6 bases; unmatched junction nucleotides: 22. The CDR3 contains 17 residues. CDR1 is SNHLY, CDR2 FYNNEI, per germline. The chain's CDR3 is CAGEGGAGRRRLNEQFF. The DNA for the CDR3 is TGTGCCGGGGAAGGGGGCGCTGGGCGGCGGAGGCTCAATGAGCAGTTCTTC.

The V gene is TRBV7-6, the J gene TRBJ2-7; possibly TRBD1 for D (6 bases). The CDR3 extends over 15 amino acids. Deletions cut 6 bases from V and 0 bases from J, with 15 bases between. CDR1 SGHVS and CDR2 FNYEAQ come from the germline V gene. Here the CDR3 reads CASSPQGFSSYEQYF. Written as DNA, the CDR3 is TGTGCCAGCAGTCCTCAGGGGTTCAGCTCCTACGAGCAGTACTTC. The full variable domain, in which reference TRBV7-6 and TRBJ2-7 provide the parts outside the CDR3, is GAGVSQSPRYKVTKRGQDVALRCDPISGHVSLYWYRQALGQGPEFLTYFNYEAQQDKSGLPNDRFSAERPEGSISTLTIQRTEQRDSAMYRCASSPQGFSSYEQYFGPGTRLTVT.